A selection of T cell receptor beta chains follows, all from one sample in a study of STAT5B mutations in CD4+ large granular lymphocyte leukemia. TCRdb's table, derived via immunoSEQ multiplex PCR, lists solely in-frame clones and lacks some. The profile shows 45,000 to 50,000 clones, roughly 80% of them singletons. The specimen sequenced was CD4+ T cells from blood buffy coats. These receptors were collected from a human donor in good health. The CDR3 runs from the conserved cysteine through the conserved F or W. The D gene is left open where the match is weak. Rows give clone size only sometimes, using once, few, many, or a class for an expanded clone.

DNA: TGTGCCTGGACCGGATTAGCGGGGGGACCGGGGAATGAGCAGTTCTTC
CDR3: CAWTGLAGGPGNEQFF
V: TRBV30
D: TRBD2
J: TRBJ2-1
size: few

DNA: TGTGCCAGCAGAGAAGGAACTAGCGGAACCAATGAGCAGTTCTTC
CDR3: CASREGTSGTNEQFF
V: TRBV6-1
D: TRBD2
J: TRBJ2-1
size: .

DNA: TGTGCCAGCAGCTTGGGGTCATTGAGCTCCTACAATGAGCAGTTCTTC
CDR3: CASSLGSLSSYNEQFF
V: TRBV5-6
D: .
J: TRBJ2-1
size: .

DNA: TGTGCCAGCAGCCGGGGACTAGCGGGAGCGGACAATGAGCAGTTCTTC
CDR3: CASSRGLAGADNEQFF
V: TRBV5-6
D: TRBD2
J: TRBJ2-1
size: .

DNA: TGTGCCAGTAGTAATAGGGGGGACCCGAGGGGCTTTGAGCAGTTCTTC
CDR3: CASSNRGDPRGFEQFF
V: TRBV19
D: .
J: TRBJ2-1
size: .

DNA: TGTGCCACCAGCCCGGGACAGGGGTCAACAGATACGCAGTATTTT
CDR3: CATSPGQGSTDTQYF
V: TRBV15
D: TRBD1
J: TRBJ2-3
size: .

DNA: TGTGCCATCAGTGAGTCGGGGGACAGGGGGCCATCGGGATCCTACGAGCAGTACTTC
CDR3: CAISESGDRGPSGSYEQYF
V: TRBV10-3
D: TRBD1
J: TRBJ2-7
size: .

DNA: TGTGCCTGGAGTCCACTAATGGGGGAGCAGTACTTC
CDR3: CAWSPLMGEQYF
V: TRBV30
D: .
J: TRBJ2-7
size: .

DNA: TGTGCCAGCAGCTTTCGGGACACGAGCCTTGAAGCTTTCTTT
CDR3: CASSFRDTSLEAFF
V: TRBV5-6
D: .
J: TRBJ1-1
size: .

DNA: TGTGCCAGCAGCCAAGCGTTGGGACAGATTAGCTATGGCTACACCTTC
CDR3: CASSQALGQISYGYTF
V: TRBV4-2
D: TRBD1
J: TRBJ1-2
size: once

DNA: TGTGCCAGCAGTGCCCTACTAGCGGTTCAACAAGAGACCCAGTACTTC
CDR3: CASSALLAVQQETQYF
V: TRBV6-1
D: TRBD2
J: TRBJ2-5
size: .

DNA: TGTGCCAGCAGTGGACGACTAGAGCCCTACAATGAGCAGTTCTTC
CDR3: CASSGRLEPYNEQFF
V: TRBV6-1
D: .
J: TRBJ2-1
size: .

DNA: TGCGCCAGCAGCACGCGTTCCGGGACGGTGTACGAGCAGTACTTC
CDR3: CASSTRSGTVYEQYF
V: TRBV5-1
D: .
J: TRBJ2-7
size: .

DNA: TGTGCCAGCAGTTTGGGATGGGGCACTGAAGCTTTCTTT
CDR3: CASSLGWGTEAFF
V: TRBV28
D: .
J: TRBJ1-1
size: .

DNA: TGCGCCAGCAGCCAAGATCCCGGGTTCGAGCAGTACTTC
CDR3: CASSQDPGFEQYF
V: TRBV4-1
D: .
J: TRBJ2-7
size: .

DNA: TGCGCCAGCAGCCAAGATCGGGCCTCCCGGAACACTGAAGCTTTCTTT
CDR3: CASSQDRASRNTEAFF
V: TRBV4-1
D: .
J: TRBJ1-1
size: .

DNA: TGTGCCAGCAGTACCGGGACAGGGGGGTACGAGCAGTACTTC
CDR3: CASSTGTGGYEQYF
V: TRBV2
D: TRBD1
J: TRBJ2-7
size: .

DNA: TGTGCCAGCAGCTTAGAGAATGTTTGGAGGTACGGCTACACCTTC
CDR3: CASSLENVWRYGYTF
V: TRBV7-9
D: .
J: TRBJ1-2
size: .

DNA: TGTGCCAGCAGCCCCCGGACGGGGGCCCAAGAGACCCAGTACTTC
CDR3: CASSPRTGAQETQYF
V: TRBV11-3
D: .
J: TRBJ2-5
size: .

DNA: TGTGCCATCAGGACTAGCGGAGACTCCTACAATGAGCAGTTCTTC
CDR3: CAIRTSGDSYNEQFF
V: TRBV10-3
D: TRBD2
J: TRBJ2-1
size: once

DNA: TGTGCCAGCAGCCTCGGGACTAGCAATGAGCAGTTCTTC
CDR3: CASSLGTSNEQFF
V: TRBV7-3
D: TRBD2
J: TRBJ2-1
size: .

DNA: TGTGCCAGCAGCGTTTTAGCGGGAGTAAGCTACAATGAGCAGTTCTTC
CDR3: CASSVLAGVSYNEQFF
V: TRBV9
D: TRBD2
J: TRBJ2-1
size: .

DNA: TGTGCCAGCAGTCTGGGGGGGTCTGGCTACACCTTC
CDR3: CASSLGGSGYTF
V: TRBV27
D: .
J: TRBJ1-2
size: .

DNA: TGCGCCAGCAGCTTATCTGAATTCTACGAGCAGTACTTC
CDR3: CASSLSEFYEQYF
V: TRBV5-1
D: .
J: TRBJ2-7
size: .

DNA: TGTGCCAGCAGCAATGATTATGGGGACTATGGCTACACCTTC
CDR3: CASSNDYGDYGYTF
V: TRBV5-6
D: .
J: TRBJ1-2
size: .

DNA: TGTGCCAGCAGCGCCTGGGACAGGTTAACTGAAGCTTTCTTT
CDR3: CASSAWDRLTEAFF
V: TRBV5-6
D: TRBD1
J: TRBJ1-1
size: few

DNA: TGTGCCAGCAGCCGGAGTGGGAGCAATCAGCCCCAGCATTTT
CDR3: CASSRSGSNQPQHF
V: TRBV11-3
D: .
J: TRBJ1-5
size: .

DNA: TGCGCCAGCAGCTTGTTTTCAGGGGCCGCCCGCCCAGAGACCCAGTACTTC
CDR3: CASSLFSGAARPETQYF
V: TRBV5-1
D: .
J: TRBJ2-5
size: .

DNA: TGTGCCAGCAGCAACCTAGCGGACTTATACGAGCAGTACTTC
CDR3: CASSNLADLYEQYF
V: TRBV4-2
D: TRBD2
J: TRBJ2-7
size: .

DNA: TGCGCCAGCAGTGCTGGGTCCTACGAGCAGTACTTC
CDR3: CASSAGSYEQYF
V: TRBV10-1
D: .
J: TRBJ2-7
size: .

DNA: TGTGCCATCAGTGAAAGGGACAATGAGCAGTTCTTC
CDR3: CAISERDNEQFF
V: TRBV10-3
D: .
J: TRBJ2-1
size: .

DNA: TGTGCCATAGGGACTAGCGGGGTCTCCTACGAGCAGTACTTC
CDR3: CAIGTSGVSYEQYF
V: TRBV6-1
D: TRBD2
J: TRBJ2-7
size: .

DNA: TGTGCCATCAGTCCGGCGACAGGGACGGTGAAGACCCAGTACTTC
CDR3: CAISPATGTVKTQYF
V: TRBV10-3
D: TRBD1
J: TRBJ2-5
size: .

DNA: TGTGCCAGTAGTGCCCCCGGGACAGGGGGGGAGACCCAGTACTTC
CDR3: CASSAPGTGGETQYF
V: TRBV19
D: TRBD1
J: TRBJ2-5
size: .

DNA: TGCAGTGCTGGGGGCGGGTCTGGGCAGTACTTC
CDR3: CSAGGGSGQYF
V: TRBV20-1
D: .
J: TRBJ2-7
size: .

DNA: TGCAGCGTTGATCTGGACAGGGGAAAGAAGATCTTT
CDR3: CSVDLDRGKKIF
V: TRBV29-1
D: TRBD1
J: TRBJ1-1
size: .

DNA: TGCGCCAGCAGCCGTCGGGACAGCACAGATACGCAGTATTTT
CDR3: CASSRRDSTDTQYF
V: TRBV4-1
D: .
J: TRBJ2-3
size: .

DNA: TGTGCCAGCTGCGCCGTACAGGGGAACTATGGCTACACCTTC
CDR3: CASCAVQGNYGYTF
V: TRBV5-6
D: TRBD1
J: TRBJ1-2
size: .

DNA: TGTGCCAGCAGCTTAGCCGGGACTAGGCTCGACGAGCAGTACTTC
CDR3: CASSLAGTRLDEQYF
V: TRBV11-3
D: TRBD2
J: TRBJ2-7
size: .

DNA: TGTGCCAGCAGCTTTTCAGACAGCACAGATACGCAGTATTTT
CDR3: CASSFSDSTDTQYF
V: TRBV7-9
D: .
J: TRBJ2-3
size: .

DNA: TGTGCCAGCAGCTTAGGGGCGGGGAACACTGAAGCTTTCTTT
CDR3: CASSLGAGNTEAFF
V: TRBV11-2
D: .
J: TRBJ1-1
size: few

DNA: TGTGCCTGGAGTATTCCCGCCGGGACAGCGAGCTCTGGGGCCAACGTCCTGACTTTC
CDR3: CAWSIPAGTASSGANVLTF
V: TRBV30
D: TRBD1
J: TRBJ2-6
size: once

DNA: TGTGCCATCGTCAGATACCCTAGCTCCTACGAGCAGTACTTC
CDR3: CAIVRYPSSYEQYF
V: TRBV6-1
D: .
J: TRBJ2-7
size: .

DNA: TGTGCCAGAAGGCAGGGGAGGGGGTCCTGCGAGCAGTACTTC
CDR3: CARRQGRGSCEQYF
V: TRBV5-3
D: .
J: TRBJ2-7
size: .

DNA: TGTGCCAGCAGCCGGACAGGGGCTAGCACAGATACGCAGTATTTT
CDR3: CASSRTGASTDTQYF
V: TRBV5-6
D: TRBD1
J: TRBJ2-3
size: .

DNA: TGTGCCAGCAGTTACTCGGCTTCCAGAGGGACCCAGTACTTC
CDR3: CASSYSASRGTQYF
V: TRBV6-5
D: .
J: TRBJ2-5
size: .

DNA: TGTGCCAGCAGCTTGGGCCCCTATGGCTACACCTTC
CDR3: CASSLGPYGYTF
V: TRBV11-3
D: .
J: TRBJ1-2
size: .

DNA: TGTGCCATCAGTGAGTCGAGGGGGCACGCTTTCTTT
CDR3: CAISESRGHAFF
V: TRBV10-3
D: TRBD1
J: TRBJ1-1
size: few

DNA: TGTGCCAGCAGCCAAGTTCTTAGTGCCTACGAGCAGTACTTC
CDR3: CASSQVLSAYEQYF
V: TRBV4-2
D: .
J: TRBJ2-7
size: few

DNA: TGTGCCATCAGTGAGTCAGGGGGCGGGTACGAGCAGTACTTC
CDR3: CAISESGGGYEQYF
V: TRBV10-3
D: TRBD1
J: TRBJ2-7
size: .

DNA: TGTGCCAGCAGCTTACTTAGCTCCTACAATGAGCAGTTCTTC
CDR3: CASSLLSSYNEQFF
V: TRBV7-3
D: .
J: TRBJ2-1
size: .

DNA: TGTGCCTGGAGTACCTGGAGGCAGGGAGGAACCTACGAGCAGTACTTC
CDR3: CAWSTWRQGGTYEQYF
V: TRBV30
D: .
J: TRBJ2-7
size: .

DNA: TGTGCCAGCTCACCCCTAGCGGGGGAATCCTACGAGCAGTACTTC
CDR3: CASSPLAGESYEQYF
V: TRBV18
D: TRBD2
J: TRBJ2-7
size: .